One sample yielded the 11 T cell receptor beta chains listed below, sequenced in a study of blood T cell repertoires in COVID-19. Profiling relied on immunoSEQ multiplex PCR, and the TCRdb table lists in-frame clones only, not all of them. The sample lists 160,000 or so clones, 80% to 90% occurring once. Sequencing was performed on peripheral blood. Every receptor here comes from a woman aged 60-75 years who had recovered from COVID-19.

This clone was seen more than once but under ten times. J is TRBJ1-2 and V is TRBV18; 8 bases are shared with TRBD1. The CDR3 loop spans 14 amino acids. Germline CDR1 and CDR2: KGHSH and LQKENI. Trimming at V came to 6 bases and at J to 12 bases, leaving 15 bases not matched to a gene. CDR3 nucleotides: TGTGCCAGCTCGGATATAAGGACAGGGCCCGGAGACACCTTC. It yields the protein CASSDIRTGPGDTF. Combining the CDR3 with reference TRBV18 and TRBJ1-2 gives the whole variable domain NAGVMQNPRHLVRRRGQEARLRCSPMKGHSHVYWYRQLPEEGLKFMVYLQKENIIDESGMPKERFSAEFPKEGPSILRIQQVVRGDSAAYFCASSDIRTGPGDTFGSGTRLTVV.

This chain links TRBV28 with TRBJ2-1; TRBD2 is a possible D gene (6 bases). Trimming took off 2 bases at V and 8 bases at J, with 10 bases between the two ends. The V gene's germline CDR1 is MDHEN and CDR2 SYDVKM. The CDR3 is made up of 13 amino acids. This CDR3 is CASSLGWEDEQFF. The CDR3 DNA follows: TGTGCCAGCAGTTTAGGGTGGGAGGATGAGCAGTTCTTC.

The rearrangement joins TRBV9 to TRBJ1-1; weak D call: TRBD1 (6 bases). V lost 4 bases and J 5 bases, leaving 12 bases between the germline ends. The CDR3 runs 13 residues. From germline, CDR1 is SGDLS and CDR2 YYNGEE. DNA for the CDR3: TGTGCCAGCAGCACCCAGGGGACAACTGAAGCTTTCTTT. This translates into CASSTQGTTEAFF.

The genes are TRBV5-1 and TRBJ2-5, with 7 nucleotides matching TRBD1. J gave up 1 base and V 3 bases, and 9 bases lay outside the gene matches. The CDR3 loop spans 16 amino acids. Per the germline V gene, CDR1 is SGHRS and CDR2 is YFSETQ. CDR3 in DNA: TGCGCCAGCAGCTCCAGGGGGTACACTTCCCAAGAGACCCAGTACTTC. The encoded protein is CASSSRGYTSQETQYF.

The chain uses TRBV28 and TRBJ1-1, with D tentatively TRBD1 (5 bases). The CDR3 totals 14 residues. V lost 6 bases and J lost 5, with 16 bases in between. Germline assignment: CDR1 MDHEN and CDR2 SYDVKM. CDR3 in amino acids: CASSPLNQGTEAFF. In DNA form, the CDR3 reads TGTGCCAGCAGCCCCCTTAATCAGGGTACTGAAGCTTTCTTT.

DNA for the CDR3: TGTGCCAGCAGCCCCCTCCACCCGGGGAGCTCTGGGGCCAACGTCCTGACTTTC. Its protein product is CASSPLHPGSSGANVLTF. The chain joins TRBV7-8 to TRBJ2-6; weak D call: TRBD2 (5 bases). The length of the CDR3 is 18 residues. V lost 5 bases to trimming and J lost 0 bases, with 17 bases between them. Germline CDR1 reads SGHVS; CDR2 reads FQNEAQ.

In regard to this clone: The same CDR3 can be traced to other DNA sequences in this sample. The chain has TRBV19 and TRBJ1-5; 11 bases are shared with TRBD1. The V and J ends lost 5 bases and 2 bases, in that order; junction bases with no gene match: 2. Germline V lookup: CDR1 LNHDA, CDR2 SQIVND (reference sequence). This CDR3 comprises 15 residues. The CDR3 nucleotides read TGTGCCAGTAGTGGGACAGGGGGAGGCAATCAGCCCCAGCATTTT. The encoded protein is CASSGTGGGNQPQHF.

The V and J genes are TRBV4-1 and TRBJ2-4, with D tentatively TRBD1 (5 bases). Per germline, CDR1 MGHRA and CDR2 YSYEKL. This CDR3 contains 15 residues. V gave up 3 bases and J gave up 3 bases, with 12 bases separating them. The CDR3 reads CASSHLQGIKNIQYF. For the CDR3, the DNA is TGCGCCAGCAGCCATCTTCAGGGTATCAAAAACATTCAGTACTTC.

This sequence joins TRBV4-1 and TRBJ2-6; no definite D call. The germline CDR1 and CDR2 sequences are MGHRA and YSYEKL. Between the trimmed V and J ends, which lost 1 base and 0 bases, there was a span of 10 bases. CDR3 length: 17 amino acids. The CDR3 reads CASSQGVLLSGANVLTF. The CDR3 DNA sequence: TGCGCCAGCAGCCAAGGAGTTCTGCTCTCTGGGGCCAACGTCCTGACTTTC.

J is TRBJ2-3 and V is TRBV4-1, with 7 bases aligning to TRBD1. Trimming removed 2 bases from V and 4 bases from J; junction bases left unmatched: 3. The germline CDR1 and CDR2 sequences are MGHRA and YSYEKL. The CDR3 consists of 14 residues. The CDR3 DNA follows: TGCGCCAGCAGCCAAAACAGGGGTCCAGATACGCAGTATTTT. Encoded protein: CASSQNRGPDTQYF.

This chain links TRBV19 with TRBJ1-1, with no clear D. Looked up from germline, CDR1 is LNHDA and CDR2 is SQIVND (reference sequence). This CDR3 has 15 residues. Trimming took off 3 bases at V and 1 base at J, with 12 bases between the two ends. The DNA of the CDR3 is TGTGCCAGTAGTATCACCGGACTCCCGAACACTGAAGCTTTCTTT. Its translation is CASSITGLPNTEAFF.